This TCR beta chain was retrieved from a study of T cell changes during pregnancy in multiple sclerosis. Profiling relied on immunoSEQ multiplex PCR, and the TCRdb table lists in-frame clones only, not all of them. Seen here are around 80,000 clones, about 90% observed once, and the top ten hold under 1.5%. This receptor was identified in a female donor with multiple sclerosis, enrolled in a pregnancy study. The specimen was peripheral blood, collected before pregnancy.

For the CDR3, the DNA is TGTGCCTGGAGATATGGAGCCTATAATTCACCCCTCCACTTT. This sequence encodes CAWRYGAYNSPLHF. The genes are TRBV30 and TRBJ1-6; D unclear. CDR1 GTSNPN and CDR2 SVGIG come from the germline V gene (reference sequence). The V and J ends lost 3 bases and 2 bases respectively, with 8 bases between them. The CDR3 extends over 14 amino acids. The variable domain in full, with the rest retrieved from reference TRBV30 and TRBJ1-6, is SQTIHQWPATLVQPVGSPLSLECTVEGTSNPNLYWYRQAAGRGLQLLFYSVGIGQISSEVPQNLSASRPQDRQFILSSKKLLLSDSGFYLCAWRYGAYNSPLHFGNGTRLTVT.